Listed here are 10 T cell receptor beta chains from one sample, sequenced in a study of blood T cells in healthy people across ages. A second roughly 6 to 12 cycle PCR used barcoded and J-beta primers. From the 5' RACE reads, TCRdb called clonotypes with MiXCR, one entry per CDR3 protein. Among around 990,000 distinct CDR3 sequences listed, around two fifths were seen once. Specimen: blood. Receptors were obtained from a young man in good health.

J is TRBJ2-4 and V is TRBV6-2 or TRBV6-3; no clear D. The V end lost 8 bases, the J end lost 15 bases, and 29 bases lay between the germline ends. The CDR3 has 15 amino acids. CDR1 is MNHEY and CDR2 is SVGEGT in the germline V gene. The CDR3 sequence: CASGKGTLSYNERYF. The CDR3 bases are TGTGCCAGCGGAAAGGGTACCCTCTCCTACAATGAGCGGTACTTC.

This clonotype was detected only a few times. The CDR3 DNA follows: TGTGCCAGCAGCCAAGAGGGGACTGATTTTAATGAAAAACTGTTTTTT. This sequence encodes CASSQEGTDFNEKLFF. The chain carries TRBV14 and TRBJ1-4, with D perhaps TRBD1 (5 bases). V was clipped by 0 bases and J by 4 bases, with 12 bases between them. The germline V gene has CDR1 SGHDN and CDR2 FVKESK. The CDR3 extends over 16 amino acids.

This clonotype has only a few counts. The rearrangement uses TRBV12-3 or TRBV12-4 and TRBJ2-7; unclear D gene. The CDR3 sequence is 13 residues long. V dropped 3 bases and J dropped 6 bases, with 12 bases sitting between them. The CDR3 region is CASSFKVDGEQYF. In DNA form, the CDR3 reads TGTGCCAGCAGTTTTAAGGTCGACGGCGAGCAGTACTTC.

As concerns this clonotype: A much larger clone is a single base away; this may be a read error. The CDR3 DNA sequence: TGTGCCAGCAGTTTGTCGGGGCGTGGACAGACTGAAGCTTTCTTT. Amino acids: CASSLSGRGQTEAFF. The chain uses TRBV27 and TRBJ1-1, with a possible D match to TRBD1 (6 bases). With 3 bases removed from V and 5 bases from J, the gap between germline ends came to 16 bases. Germline CDR1 and CDR2: MNHEY and SMNVEV (reference sequence). The CDR3 length is 15 residues.

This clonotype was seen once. The CDR3 DNA reads TGTGCCAGCAATGCGCCCGGGTCCTACTATGGCTACACCTTC. This gives the protein CASNAPGSYYGYTF. The chain joins TRBV6-6 to TRBJ1-2, with no clear D. Germline loops: CDR1 MNHNY, CDR2 SVGAGI (reference sequence). The CDR3 runs 14 residues. Trimming pared 7 bases from V and 3 bases from J, leaving 15 bases between.

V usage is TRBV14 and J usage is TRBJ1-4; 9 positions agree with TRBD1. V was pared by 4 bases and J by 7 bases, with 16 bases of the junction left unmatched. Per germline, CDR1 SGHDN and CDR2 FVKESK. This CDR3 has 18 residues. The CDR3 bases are TGTGCCAGCAGCCGAGACGCCGGTCTTGGGACAGGGAGTGAAAAACTGTTTTTT. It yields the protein CASSRDAGLGTGSEKLFF.

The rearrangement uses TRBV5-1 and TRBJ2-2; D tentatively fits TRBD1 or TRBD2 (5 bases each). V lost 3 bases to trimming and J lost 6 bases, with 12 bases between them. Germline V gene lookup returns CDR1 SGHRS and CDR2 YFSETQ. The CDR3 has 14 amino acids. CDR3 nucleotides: TGCGCCAGCAGCTCGGGGACCAGGTCCGGGGAGCTGTTTTTT. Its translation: CASSSGTRSGELFF.

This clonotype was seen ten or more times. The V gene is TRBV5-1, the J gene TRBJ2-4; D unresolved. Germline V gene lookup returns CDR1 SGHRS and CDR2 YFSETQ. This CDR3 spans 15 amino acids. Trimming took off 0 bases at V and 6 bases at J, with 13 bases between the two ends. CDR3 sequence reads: CASSLDGETVNIQYF. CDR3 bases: TGCGCCAGCAGCTTGGATGGGGAAACAGTAAACATTCAGTACTTC.

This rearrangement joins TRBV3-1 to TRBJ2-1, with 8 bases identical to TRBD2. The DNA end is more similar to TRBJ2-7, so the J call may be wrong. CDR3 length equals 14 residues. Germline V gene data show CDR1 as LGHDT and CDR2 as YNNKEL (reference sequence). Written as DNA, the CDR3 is TGTGCCAGCAGCCACGCGGGGGGCCAGAATGAGCAGTACTTC. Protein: CASSHAGGQNEQYF.

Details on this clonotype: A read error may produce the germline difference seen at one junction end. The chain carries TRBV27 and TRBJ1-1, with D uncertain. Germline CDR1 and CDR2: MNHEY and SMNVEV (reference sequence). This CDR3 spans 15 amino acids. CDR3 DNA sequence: TGTGCCAGCAATTCCTCGCCGCGGCTGAACCCTGAAGCTTTCTTT. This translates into CASNSSPRLNPEAFF.